These 12 T cell receptor beta chains were all obtained from the same sample, sequenced in a study of cytomegalovirus exposure and HLA in healthy donors. Assay used: immunoSEQ multiplex PCR; TCRdb lists only in-frame clones, some missing. The top ten hold 8% to 9.5% of the sample, which has 130,000 or so clones, 80% to 90% seen once. Input material: PBMCs. The receptors shown here come from a woman in her late teens or twenties in good health and CMV-seropositive.

The rearrangement links TRBV4-3 to TRBJ2-3, with D perhaps TRBD1 (5 bases). Trimming shortened V by 0 bases and J by 2 bases, and 12 bases separated the two germline ends. Germline V gives CDR1 LGHNA, CDR2 YSLEER. The CDR3 contains 16 residues. The CDR3 sequence: CASSQDGRVSTDTQYF. DNA of the CDR3: TGCGCCAGCAGCCAAGATGGCAGGGTATCCACAGATACGCAGTATTTT.

V usage is TRBV10-3 and J usage is TRBJ2-1; 7 bases fit TRBD2. The trim removed 8 bases at V and 5 bases at J, leaving 9 bases unmatched. Per germline, CDR1 ENHRY and CDR2 SYGVKD. The CDR3 has 14 residues. CDR3 amino acids: CAIGGDDYDNEQFF. The DNA for the CDR3 is TGTGCCATCGGGGGGGACGACTATGACAATGAGCAGTTCTTC.

This clone appeared a few times. J is TRBJ1-1 and V is TRBV30, with D maybe TRBD1 (5 bases). Trimming left V 2 bases short and J 1 base short, with 11 bases between. CDR1 is GTSNPN and CDR2 is SVGIG in the germline V gene (reference sequence). The CDR3 sequence is 14 residues long. CDR3 in amino acids: CAWSKGLRNTEAFF. The CDR3 coding sequence is TGTGCCTGGAGTAAGGGGCTTCGGAACACTGAAGCTTTCTTT.

V is TRBV14 and J is TRBJ1-1; D remains ambiguous. V was pared by 3 bases and J by 4 bases, with 9 bases between. The CDR3 is made up of 13 amino acids. From germline, CDR1 is SGHDN and CDR2 FVKESK. The CDR3 DNA follows: TGTGCCAGCAGCCATTTAATTCGCACTGAAGCTTTCTTT. Protein product: CASSHLIRTEAFF.

The genes are TRBV7-6 and TRBJ2-1; TRBD1 matches 12 bases. V shed 0 bases and J 6 bases; nucleotides not matched to a gene: 6. The CDR3 totals 17 residues. Germline-derived CDR1 and CDR2 are SGHVS and FNYEAQ. CDR3: CASSLASGTGGFNEQFF. The CDR3 nucleotides are TGTGCCAGCAGCTTAGCGAGCGGGACAGGGGGCTTCAATGAGCAGTTCTTC.

The chain has TRBV2 and TRBJ1-1, with D possibly TRBD1 on 5 matching bases. Germline assignment: CDR1 SNHLY and CDR2 FYNNEI. This CDR3 has 13 amino acids. V was shortened by 11 bases and J by 5 bases, with 18 bases between the two germline ends. The CDR3 reads CAAEEGRGTEAFF. In DNA, the CDR3 is TGTGCCGCCGAGGAGGGGAGGGGAACTGAAGCTTTCTTT.

The chain uses TRBV18 and TRBJ2-5; D is perhaps TRBD1 (6 bases). The V and J ends lost 6 bases and 5 bases respectively, with 13 bases between them. Germline V gene data show CDR1 as KGHSH and CDR2 as LQKENI. The CDR3 contains 13 residues. The CDR3 DNA follows: TGTGCCAGCTCCGCAAGGGGGATGGAGACCCAGTACTTC. Translated, it gives CASSARGMETQYF.

The chain is built from TRBV11-2 and TRBJ2-3, with TRBD2 matching 10 bases. The J segment lost 1 base and the V segment lost 3 bases, leaving 4 bases of the junction unmatched. The CDR3 sequence is 16 residues long. Germline V gives CDR1 SGHAT, CDR2 FQNNGV. The CDR3: CASSLASGGGTDTQYF. The DNA for the CDR3 is TGTGCCAGCAGCTTGGCCAGCGGGGGGGGCACAGATACGCAGTATTTT.

The chain links TRBV5-6 to TRBJ2-7; 8 bases are shared with TRBD1. The V segment lost 1 base and the J segment 4 bases; nucleotides outside the gene matches: 4. The CDR3 sequence is 14 residues long. The germline gives CDR1 SGHDT, CDR2 YYEEEE. The CDR3 spells CASSLNNRGYEQYF. CDR3 in DNA: TGTGCCAGCAGCTTGAATAACAGGGGGTACGAGCAGTACTTC.

This sequence joins TRBV5-5 and TRBJ1-2, with 7 bases lining up with TRBD1. With 4 bases clipped from V and 4 bases from J, the junction kept 10 bases outside the gene matches. Germline V lookup: CDR1 SGHKS, CDR2 YYEKEE (reference sequence). CDR3 size: 15 residues. CDR3 sequence reads: CASSQGQDPVYGYTF. The CDR3 region has the DNA TGTGCCAGCAGCCAAGGACAGGACCCCGTCTATGGCTACACCTTC.

This clone was recorded a few times. The CDR3 sequence: CASKTGVGAFF. The CDR3 DNA sequence: TGTGCCAGTAAGACAGGGGTAGGAGCTTTCTTT. The chain couples TRBV19 to TRBJ1-1; TRBD1 matches at 8 bases. The V and J ends lost 7 bases and 10 bases, in that order; junction bases with no gene match: 5. Germline V CDR1 and CDR2: LNHDA, SQIVND (reference sequence). CDR3 length: 11 residues.

The genes are TRBV18 and TRBJ2-2, with no clear D. The CDR3 extends over 16 amino acids. Looked up from germline, CDR1 is KGHSH and CDR2 is LQKENI. V lost 3 bases to trimming and J lost 0 bases, with 11 bases between them. The chain's CDR3 is CASSPGNTANTGELFF. The CDR3 DNA reads as TGTGCCAGCTCACCTGGTAACACCGCGAACACCGGGGAGCTGTTTTTT.